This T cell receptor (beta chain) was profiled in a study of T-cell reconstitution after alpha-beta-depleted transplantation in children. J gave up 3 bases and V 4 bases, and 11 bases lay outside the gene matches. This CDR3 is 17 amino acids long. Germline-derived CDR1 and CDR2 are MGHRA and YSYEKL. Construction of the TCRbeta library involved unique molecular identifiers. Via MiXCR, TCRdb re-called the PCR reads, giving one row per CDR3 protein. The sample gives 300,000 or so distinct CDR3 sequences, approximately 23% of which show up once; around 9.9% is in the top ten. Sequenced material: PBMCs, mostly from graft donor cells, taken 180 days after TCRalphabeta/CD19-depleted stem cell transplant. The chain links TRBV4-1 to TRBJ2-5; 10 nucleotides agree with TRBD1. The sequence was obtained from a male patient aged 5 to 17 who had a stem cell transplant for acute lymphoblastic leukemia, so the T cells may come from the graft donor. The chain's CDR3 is CASSLVTGGAGKETQYF. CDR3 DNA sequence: TGCGCCAGCAGCCTAGTGACAGGGGGCGCGGGGAAAGAGACCCAGTACTTC.